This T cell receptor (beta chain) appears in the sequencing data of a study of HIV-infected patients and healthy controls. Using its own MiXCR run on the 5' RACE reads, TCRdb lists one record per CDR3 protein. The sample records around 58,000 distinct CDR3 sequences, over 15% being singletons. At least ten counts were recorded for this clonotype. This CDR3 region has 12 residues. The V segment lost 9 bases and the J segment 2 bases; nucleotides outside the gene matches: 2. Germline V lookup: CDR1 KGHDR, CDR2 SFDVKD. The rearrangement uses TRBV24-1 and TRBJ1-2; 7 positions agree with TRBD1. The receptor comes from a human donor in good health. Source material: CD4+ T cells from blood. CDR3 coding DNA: TGTGCCACCCGGGACAGCAACTATGGCTACACCTTC. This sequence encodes CATRDSNYGYTF.